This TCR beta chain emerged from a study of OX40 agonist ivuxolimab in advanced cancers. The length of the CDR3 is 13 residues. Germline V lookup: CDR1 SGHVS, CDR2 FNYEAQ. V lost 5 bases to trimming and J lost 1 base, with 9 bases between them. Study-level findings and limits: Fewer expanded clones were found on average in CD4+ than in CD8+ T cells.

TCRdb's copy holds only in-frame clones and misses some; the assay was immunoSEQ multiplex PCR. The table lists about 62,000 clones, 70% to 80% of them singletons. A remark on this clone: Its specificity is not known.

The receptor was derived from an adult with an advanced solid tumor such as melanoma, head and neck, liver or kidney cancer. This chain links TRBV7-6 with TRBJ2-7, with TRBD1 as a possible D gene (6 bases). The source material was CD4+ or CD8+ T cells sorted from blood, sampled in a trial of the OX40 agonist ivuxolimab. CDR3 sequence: CASSVDSSYEQYF. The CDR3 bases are TGTGCCAGCAGCGTGGACAGTTCCTACGAGCAGTACTTC.